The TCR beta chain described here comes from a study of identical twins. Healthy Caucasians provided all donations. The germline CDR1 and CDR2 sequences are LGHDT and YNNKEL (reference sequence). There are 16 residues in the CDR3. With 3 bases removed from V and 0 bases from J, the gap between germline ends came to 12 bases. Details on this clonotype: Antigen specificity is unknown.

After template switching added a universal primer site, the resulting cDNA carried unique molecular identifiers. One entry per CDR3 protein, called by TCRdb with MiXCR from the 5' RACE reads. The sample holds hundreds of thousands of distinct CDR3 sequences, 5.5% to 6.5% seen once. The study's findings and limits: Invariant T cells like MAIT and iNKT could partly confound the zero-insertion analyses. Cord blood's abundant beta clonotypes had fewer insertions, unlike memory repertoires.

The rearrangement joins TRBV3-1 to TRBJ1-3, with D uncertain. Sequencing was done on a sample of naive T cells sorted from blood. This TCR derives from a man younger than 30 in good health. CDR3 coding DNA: TGTGCCAGCAGCCAGGAGGTGGCTTACTCTGGAAACACCATATATTTT. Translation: CASSQEVAYSGNTIYF.